What follows are 31 T cell receptor beta chains derived from one specimen sequenced in a study of T cell responses to AZD1222 COVID-19 vaccine. Produced via immunoSEQ multiplex PCR; TCRdb's table is partial and in-frame only. The sample has fewer than 150,000 clones; 85% to 90% are singletons. This material consisted of peripheral blood, taken on day 0 of AZD1222 vaccination. The receptor set was obtained from an adult in good health.

The chain is built from TRBV7-2 and TRBJ2-1; D ambiguous. The CDR3 totals 17 residues. The V end was cut by 5 bases, the J end by 1 base, with 18 bases between. Germline V lookup: CDR1 SGHTA, CDR2 FQGNSA. The CDR3 region is CASSARPPSPSYNEQFF. Written as DNA, the CDR3 is TGTGCCAGCAGCGCTCGGCCGCCCTCGCCGTCCTACAATGAGCAGTTCTTC.

The chain is built from TRBV6-5 and TRBJ1-1; 7 nucleotides match TRBD1. In germline, CDR1 is MNHEY, CDR2 SVGAGI. V trimming: 5 bases; J trimming: 3 bases; junction bases outside the gene matches: 3. CDR3 size: 13 residues. The CDR3: CASSKTGYTEAFF. The CDR3 coding sequence is TGTGCCAGCAGTAAGACAGGGTACACTGAAGCTTTCTTT.

The chain combines TRBV7-8 with TRBJ2-1; maybe TRBD2 (7 bases). V gave up 7 bases and J gave up 8 bases, with 24 bases separating them. Per the germline V gene, CDR1 is SGHVS and CDR2 is FQNEAQ. This CDR3 is built from 16 residues. This CDR3 reads CASTTQGGGHVDEQFF. CDR3 DNA sequence: TGTGCCAGCACCACACAAGGGGGGGGGCATGTCGATGAGCAGTTCTTC.

A single count supports this clone. V is TRBV3-1 (or the pseudogene TRBV3-2) and J is TRBJ1-3; D not certain. Between the trimmed V and J ends, which lost 1 base and 4 bases, there was a span of 14 bases. CDR3 size: 16 residues. Per the germline V gene, CDR1 is LGHDT and CDR2 is YNNKEL (reference sequence). CDR3 nucleotides: TGTGCCAGCAGCCAAGCGGCCTCCGGGTCGGGAAACACCATATATTTT. Amino acids: CASSQAASGSGNTIYF.

CDR3 DNA sequence: TGTGCCAGCAGTTACTCGTCCAGGGTTCGGAATGAAAAACTGTTTTTT. Translated: CASSYSSRVRNEKLFF. The genes are TRBV6-5 and TRBJ1-4; possibly TRBD1 for D (5 bases). Germline-derived CDR1 and CDR2 are MNHEY and SVGAGI. Between the trimmed V and J ends, which lost 0 bases and 5 bases, there was a span of 13 bases. The CDR3 contains 16 residues.

V gene TRBV12-3 or TRBV12-4 combines with J gene TRBJ1-1; the match to TRBD1 covers 8 bases. The V gene end was trimmed by 6 bases and the J gene end by 4 bases; junction bases not matched to a gene: 4. The CDR3 covers 13 residues. As DNA, the CDR3 is TGTGCCAGCAGCAAGGACAGGGCCACTGAAGCTTTCTTT. This encodes CASSKDRATEAFF.

The rearrangement links TRBV28 to TRBJ1-5; 7 bases match TRBD1. The CDR3 runs to 18 residues. The trim removed 2 bases at V and 2 bases at J, leaving 12 bases unmatched. CDR1 and CDR2 from the germline V gene are MDHEN and SYDVKM. CDR3 DNA sequence: TGTGCCAGCAGTTTAGATGCGTACAGGGGAATTGGCAATCAGCCCCAGCATTTT. Encoded protein: CASSLDAYRGIGNQPQHF. The full variable domain, completed using reference TRBV28 and TRBJ1-5, is DVKVTQSSRYLVKRTGEKVFLECVQDMDHENMFWYRQDPGLGLRLIYFSYDVKMKEKGDIPEGYSVSREKKERFSLILESASTNQTSMYLCASSLDAYRGIGNQPQHFGDGTRLSIL.

This chain connects TRBV7-2 to TRBJ2-5, with D unclear. Trimming shortened V by 1 base and J by 2 bases, and 14 bases separated the two germline ends. CDR1 SGHTA and CDR2 FQGNSA come from the germline V gene. CDR3 length: 16 amino acids. This CDR3 reads CASSLGVSSVQETQYF. DNA of the CDR3: TGTGCCAGCAGCTTAGGAGTCTCCTCTGTACAAGAGACCCAGTACTTC.

J is TRBJ2-5 and V is TRBV5-1; maybe TRBD1 (5 bases). This CDR3 has 13 residues. Germline values: CDR1 SGHRS, CDR2 YFSETQ. V was clipped by 4 bases and J by 2 bases, with 9 bases between them. Written as DNA, the CDR3 is TGCGCCAGCAGCAGAGACAGACAAGAGACCCAGTACTTC. Translating gives CASSRDRQETQYF.

The CDR3 region has the DNA TGTGCCAGCAGTGAAGTTTACGGGTTAGGCTACACCTTC. This translates into CASSEVYGLGYTF. The V and J genes are TRBV6-1 and TRBJ1-2; D remains ambiguous. Germline CDR1 reads MNHNS; CDR2 reads SASEGT. V was trimmed by 1 base and J by 8 bases, leaving 11 bases between them. This CDR3 is 13 amino acids long.

This clone was counted once. The chain combines TRBV29-1 with TRBJ1-1; D unclear. This CDR3 is built from 10 residues. V lost 4 bases and J lost 10, with 10 bases in between. The germline CDR1 and CDR2 sequences are SQVTM and ANQGSEA. DNA of the CDR3: TGCAGCGTTGGTTCCTTGGGAGCTTTCTTT. Residues: CSVGSLGAFF.

The chain employs TRBV9 and TRBJ1-2; maybe TRBD1 (6 bases). Germline CDR1 is SGDLS and CDR2 is YYNGEE. The CDR3 is 14 amino acids. Trimming shortened V by 3 bases and J by 2 bases, and 11 bases separated the two germline ends. CDR3 DNA: TGTGCCAGCAGCGGACGGACAGACAACTATGGCTACACCTTC. Its translation is CASSGRTDNYGYTF.

The CDR3 DNA reads TGTGCCAGTAGTGAGACCGGGATCGAAGCTTTCTTT. It is translated as CASSETGIEAFF. The V gene is TRBV19, the J gene TRBJ1-1; D is ambiguous. Germline CDR1 LNHDA, CDR2 SQIVND (reference sequence). The V end lost 5 bases, the J end lost 8 bases, and 12 bases lay between the germline ends. This CDR3 region has 12 residues. The variable domain in full, completed from reference TRBV19 and TRBJ1-1, reads DGGITQSPKYLFRKEGQNVTLSCEQNLNHDAMYWYRQDPGQGLRLIYYSQIVNDFQKGDIAEGYSVSREKKESFPLTVTSAQKNPTAFYLCASSETGIEAFFGQGTRLTVV.

This chain connects TRBV7-9 to TRBJ1-2; weak D call: TRBD1 (5 bases). Germline V lookup: CDR1 SEHNR, CDR2 FQNEAQ (reference sequence). The CDR3 covers 15 residues. V was shortened by 2 bases and J by 1 base, with 11 bases between the two germline ends. CDR3 residues: CASSLPLDSNYGYTF. CDR3 sequence (DNA): TGTGCCAGCAGCTTACCTCTTGACAGTAACTATGGCTACACCTTC.

The V and J genes are TRBV11-2 and TRBJ1-6; D uncertain. The CDR3 has 15 residues. The V end lost 0 bases, the J end lost 7 bases, and 10 bases lay between the germline ends. Germline V gene lookup returns CDR1 SGHAT and CDR2 FQNNGV. The CDR3 DNA sequence: TGTGCCAGCAGCTTAGATGAGTCGACCAATTCACCCCTCCACTTT. This sequence encodes CASSLDESTNSPLHF.

This clone is medium-sized within its sample. This chain connects TRBV2 to TRBJ2-7; TRBD2 aligns across 13 bases. J was trimmed by 6 bases and V by 4 bases; bases with no gene match: 9. CDR3 size: 16 residues. The germline V gene has CDR1 SNHLY and CDR2 FYNNEI. CDR3 sequence (DNA): TGTGCCAGCAGTGGAGGACTAGCGGGAGACCTGGCCGAGCAGTACTTC. Translation: CASSGGLAGDLAEQYF.

The chain employs TRBV29-1 and TRBJ2-3; 9 bases agree with TRBD2. This CDR3 is built from 15 residues. J gave up 4 bases and V 5 bases, and 10 bases lay outside the gene matches. Germline V lookup: CDR1 SQVTM, CDR2 ANQGSEA. Written as DNA, the CDR3 is TGCAGCGTTTACACCCTTAGCGGGAGACCAGATACGCAGTATTTT. This translates into CSVYTLSGRPDTQYF.

The gene calls are TRBV2 and TRBJ2-3, with D perhaps assigned TRBD1 or TRBD2 (6 bases each). With 4 bases removed from V and 1 base from J, the gap between germline ends came to 12 bases. This CDR3 contains 15 residues. Germline V gene data show CDR1 as SNHLY and CDR2 as FYNNEI. CDR3 bases: TGTGCCAGCAGTGGGGACTGGACAGGCACAGATACGCAGTATTTT. It is translated as CASSGDWTGTDTQYF. The whole variable domain, remainder taken from reference TRBV2 and TRBJ2-3, is EPEVTQTPSHQVTQMGQEVILRCVPISNHLYFYWYRQILGQKVEFLVSFYNNEISEKSEIFDDQFSVERPDGSNFTLKIRSTKLEDSAMYFCASSGDWTGTDTQYFGPGTRLTVL.

The chain couples TRBV19 to TRBJ1-2; possibly TRBD1 for D (5 bases). CDR1 is LNHDA and CDR2 is SQIVND in the germline V gene (reference sequence). The germline V and J ends were trimmed by 1 base and 6 bases, with 9 bases remaining between them. The length of the CDR3 is 13 residues. CDR3 amino acids: CASSIGGTNGYTF. Written as DNA, the CDR3 is TGTGCCAGTAGTATAGGCGGGACTAATGGCTACACCTTC.

CDR3 protein: CASSRTGGDYGYTF. The CDR3 DNA sequence: TGTGCCAGCAGCCGGACAGGGGGGGACTATGGCTACACCTTC. This chain joins TRBV5-4 and TRBJ1-2, with 10 bases matching TRBD1. V trimming: 4 bases; J trimming: 3 bases; junction bases outside the gene matches: 3. Germline CDR1 SGHNT, CDR2 YYREEE (reference sequence). The CDR3 is 14 amino acids.

The chain couples TRBV5-1 to TRBJ1-2; no definite D call. The ends were cut back, 0 bases at V and 8 bases at J, with 20 bases in the middle. The CDR3 has 16 amino acids. CDR1 is SGHRS and CDR2 is YFSETQ in the germline V gene. CDR3 sequence reads: CASSLEVQMTHPGYTF. As DNA, the CDR3 is TGCGCCAGCAGCTTGGAAGTCCAGATGACCCACCCAGGCTACACCTTC.

The CDR3 DNA reads TGCGCCAGCAGTCTCGGGGGGCAGTCGAGAGGCTACACCTTC. Translation: CASSLGGQSRGYTF. V is TRBV5-1 and J is TRBJ1-2, with D tentatively TRBD1 (6 bases). CDR3 length: 14 residues. Trimming cost V 5 bases and J 8 bases, with 19 bases left between them. Germline-derived CDR1 and CDR2 are SGHRS and YFSETQ.

The chain is built from TRBV6-5 and TRBJ1-2; no definite D call. This CDR3 contains 14 residues. Trimming left V 6 bases short and J 0 bases short, with 11 bases between. Germline loops: CDR1 MNHEY, CDR2 SVGAGI. CDR3 nucleotide sequence: TGTGCCAGCAGACCCGACCTGGCTAACTATGGCTACACCTTC. Encoded protein: CASRPDLANYGYTF.

The rearrangement uses TRBV11-2 and TRBJ1-1; no clear D gene. Trimming removed 5 bases at V and 1 base at J, with 14 bases between. The CDR3 has 15 residues. Germline V gene sequence: CDR1 SGHAT, CDR2 FQNNGV. CDR3 residues: CASSISTSRNTEAFF. CDR3 DNA sequence: TGTGCCAGCAGCATCTCGACAAGTAGGAACACTGAAGCTTTCTTT. Filled out from reference TRBV11-2 and TRBJ1-1, the complete variable domain reads EAGVAQSPRYKIIEKRQSVAFWCNPISGHATLYWYQQILGQGPKLLIQFQNNGVVDDSQLPKDRFSAERLKGVDSTLKIQPAKLEDSAVYLCASSISTSRNTEAFFGQGTRLTVV.

A few counts support this clone. The chain combines TRBV7-2 with TRBJ2-7, with 7 bases aligning to TRBD2. V trimming: 1 base; J trimming: 13 bases; junction bases outside the gene matches: 4. The CDR3 is 11 residues long. Germline CDR1 reads SGHTA; CDR2 reads FQGNSA. Here the CDR3 reads CASSLGTRRYF. As DNA, the CDR3 is TGTGCCAGCAGCTTAGGGACTAGACGTTACTTC.

The chain uses TRBV19 and TRBJ1-4, with 8 bases fitting TRBD1. The CDR3 is made up of 15 amino acids. Germline CDR1 LNHDA, CDR2 SQIVND (reference sequence). V dropped 4 bases and J dropped 8; count of bases not matched to a gene: 9. The CDR3 region is CASSSGQGAWEKLFF. For the CDR3, the DNA is TGTGCCAGTAGTAGTGGGCAGGGGGCTTGGGAAAAACTGTTTTTT.

This clone was observed a single time. The chain employs TRBV10-3 and TRBJ1-1, with D perhaps TRBD1 (5 bases). The CDR3 extends over 13 amino acids. Germline CDR1 ENHRY, CDR2 SYGVKD. This CDR3 reads CAMAREGGTEAFF. In nucleotides, the CDR3 is TGTGCGATGGCCAGGGAAGGAGGGACTGAAGCTTTCTTT.

The chain joins TRBV28 to TRBJ2-5; 10 positions match TRBD2. The V segment lost 1 base and the J segment 5 bases; nucleotides outside the gene matches: 7. CDR1 and CDR2 from the germline V gene are MDHEN and SYDVKM. The CDR3 loop spans 16 amino acids. CDR3 in DNA: TGTGCCAGCAGTTTATCCGCTAGCGGGAGTTTGGAGACCCAGTACTTC. This codes for CASSLSASGSLETQYF.

The rearrangement joins TRBV11-2 to TRBJ1-6; D remains ambiguous. The CDR3 runs 14 residues. The germline gives CDR1 SGHAT, CDR2 FQNNGV. V lost 3 bases and J 9 bases, leaving 12 bases between the germline ends. The CDR3 region is CASSFGRPTSPLHF. The CDR3, as DNA: TGTGCCAGCAGCTTCGGCAGGCCGACTTCACCCCTCCACTTT.

This chain joins TRBV5-1 and TRBJ1-1; 7 positions match TRBD1. The CDR3 totals 16 residues. CDR1 SGHRS and CDR2 YFSETQ come from the germline V gene. After removal of 2 bases from V and 0 bases from J, the junction contained 7 bases not matched to a gene. The CDR3: CASSLNPGTVNTEAFF. The DNA of the CDR3 is TGCGCCAGCAGCTTAAATCCCGGGACAGTGAACACTGAAGCTTTCTTT.

The chain has TRBV7-2 and TRBJ1-1; D is possibly TRBD1 (6 bases). This CDR3 comprises 13 residues. CDR1 and CDR2 (germline): SGHTA, FQGNSA. V shed 2 bases and J shed 7 bases, with 11 bases lying between them. The DNA of the CDR3 is TGTGCCAGCAGCTTATTACAGGGTTTTGAAGCTTTCTTT. Amino acids: CASSLLQGFEAFF. Combining the CDR3 with reference TRBV7-2 and TRBJ1-1 gives the whole variable domain GAGVSQSPSNKVTEKGKDVELRCDPISGHTALYWYRQSLGQGLEFLIYFQGNSAPDKSGLPSDRFSAERTGGSVSTLTIQRTQQEDSAVYLCASSLLQGFEAFFGQGTRLTVV.